The rows below give T cell receptor beta chains drawn from one sample of a study of blood T cell repertoires in COVID-19. The data were produced by immunoSEQ multiplex PCR, yet TCRdb's version contains in-frame clones alone and is incomplete. The sample records approximately 70,000 clones, roughly nine tenths being singletons. Sequencing used peripheral blood. These receptors all come from a man aged 65 to 79 with active COVID-19. Each CDR3 is given with its conserved first and last residue. The order of the fields is clone size, J gene, V gene, CDR3 length, D gene, CDR3 DNA, CDR3 protein. D genes are given only for firm matches. Part of the rows lack a size; the others show once, few, many or a class for expanded clones.

abundance: .
j_gene: TRBJ2-3
v_gene: TRBV5-1
len: 14
d_gene: .
CDR3nt: TGCGCCAGCAGCCTTCAATCAGGCACAGATACGCAGTATTTT
CDR3aa: CASSLQSGTDTQYF

abundance: once
j_gene: TRBJ2-1
v_gene: TRBV11-3
len: 15
d_gene: TRBD1
CDR3nt: TGTGCCAGCAGCTTAGCGGGTGGGCCAGGGGGTGAGCAGTTCTTC
CDR3aa: CASSLAGGPGGEQFF

abundance: .
j_gene: TRBJ2-1
v_gene: TRBV11-3
len: 14
d_gene: TRBD1
CDR3nt: TGTGCCAGCAGCTTAGGGAAGGACAGGAGTGAGCAGTTCTTC
CDR3aa: CASSLGKDRSEQFF

abundance: .
j_gene: TRBJ2-1
v_gene: TRBV24-1
len: 13
d_gene: .
CDR3nt: TGTGCCACCAGTGCCCCCCCGGGCAATGAGCAGTTCTTC
CDR3aa: CATSAPPGNEQFF

abundance: .
j_gene: TRBJ2-7
v_gene: TRBV27
len: 12
d_gene: .
CDR3nt: TGTGCCAGCAGCCCCCACGGCTACGAGCAGTACTTC
CDR3aa: CASSPHGYEQYF

abundance: .
j_gene: TRBJ2-1
v_gene: TRBV7-3
len: 15
d_gene: .
CDR3nt: TGTGCCAGCAGCCCCCAGGGGGCGGGGGTAGGGGAGCAGTTCTTC
CDR3aa: CASSPQGAGVGEQFF

abundance: few
j_gene: TRBJ2-7
v_gene: TRBV11-3
len: 12
d_gene: TRBD1
CDR3nt: TGTGCCAGCAGCACTGGACAGGGCGAGCAGTACTTC
CDR3aa: CASSTGQGEQYF

abundance: once
j_gene: TRBJ2-7
v_gene: TRBV7-2
len: 14
d_gene: .
CDR3nt: TGTGCCAGCAGCCTAGCTAGCGCCGCCTACGAGCAGTACTTC
CDR3aa: CASSLASAAYEQYF

abundance: once
j_gene: TRBJ2-3
v_gene: TRBV5-1
len: 16
d_gene: .
CDR3nt: TGCGCCAGCAGCCCCGGGGAGACCCATAGCTCAGATACGCAGTATTTT
CDR3aa: CASSPGETHSSDTQYF

abundance: once
j_gene: TRBJ2-7
v_gene: TRBV10-3
len: 14
d_gene: TRBD2
CDR3nt: TGTGCCATCGGGGGGGCGGGAGGCACCTACGAGCAGTACTTC
CDR3aa: CAIGGAGGTYEQYF

abundance: .
j_gene: TRBJ2-7
v_gene: TRBV28
len: 11
d_gene: .
CDR3nt: TGTGCCAGCACCCGCGGCTACGAGCAGTACTTC
CDR3aa: CASTRGYEQYF

abundance: .
j_gene: TRBJ2-2
v_gene: TRBV7-6
len: 15
d_gene: TRBD2
CDR3nt: TGTGCCAGCAGCTCCCTAGCGGGAGTGGCCGGGGAGCTGTTTTTT
CDR3aa: CASSSLAGVAGELFF

abundance: .
j_gene: TRBJ2-5
v_gene: TRBV19
len: 14
d_gene: .
CDR3nt: TGTGCCAGTAGTATTGGGGGCCGAGGAGGGACCCAGTACTTC
CDR3aa: CASSIGGRGGTQYF

abundance: .
j_gene: TRBJ2-7
v_gene: TRBV23-1
len: 17
d_gene: TRBD1
CDR3nt: TGCGCCAGCAGTCTCACGACAGGGGCTCGTCCTACCTACGAGCAGTACTTC
CDR3aa: CASSLTTGARPTYEQYF

abundance: .
j_gene: TRBJ1-2
v_gene: TRBV7-2
len: 13
d_gene: TRBD1
CDR3nt: TGTGCCAGCAGCTCACAGGGGGTGGATGGCTACACCTTC
CDR3aa: CASSSQGVDGYTF

abundance: .
j_gene: TRBJ2-7
v_gene: TRBV4-2
len: 12
d_gene: .
CDR3nt: TGTGCCAGCAGCCAAGGGCCCTACGAGCAGTACTTC
CDR3aa: CASSQGPYEQYF

abundance: .
j_gene: TRBJ2-7
v_gene: TRBV4-1
len: 19
d_gene: .
CDR3nt: TGCGCCAGCAGCCAGGGCTCCCCTCTCTTGGTGGGGGGCTCCTACGAGCAGTACTTC
CDR3aa: CASSQGSPLLVGGSYEQYF

abundance: .
j_gene: TRBJ2-1
v_gene: TRBV18
len: 15
d_gene: TRBD2
CDR3nt: TGTGCCAGCTCACCCCCGACTAGCAGATACAATGAGCAGTTCTTC
CDR3aa: CASSPPTSRYNEQFF

abundance: .
j_gene: TRBJ1-3
v_gene: TRBV7-2
len: 13
d_gene: .
CDR3nt: TGTGCCAGCAGCCGGCCAGGCGCGAACACCATATATTTT
CDR3aa: CASSRPGANTIYF

abundance: .
j_gene: TRBJ2-7
v_gene: TRBV9
len: 14
d_gene: TRBD1
CDR3nt: TGTGCCAGCAGCGACACGGGACAGGGGGTAGTGCAGTACTTC
CDR3aa: CASSDTGQGVVQYF

abundance: .
j_gene: TRBJ2-1
v_gene: TRBV18
len: 15
d_gene: TRBD1
CDR3nt: TGTGCCAGCTCATCATCGGGACAGGGTGGGGGTGAGCAGTTCTTC
CDR3aa: CASSSSGQGGGEQFF

abundance: .
j_gene: TRBJ1-2
v_gene: TRBV30
len: 12
d_gene: .
CDR3nt: TGTGCCTGGAGCCTAGGACAGCATGGCTACACCTTC
CDR3aa: CAWSLGQHGYTF

abundance: .
j_gene: TRBJ2-7
v_gene: TRBV7-3
len: 15
d_gene: .
CDR3nt: TGTGCCAGCAGCTTGGGCAAAATGGCCGTCCACGAGCAGTACTTC
CDR3aa: CASSLGKMAVHEQYF

abundance: few
j_gene: TRBJ2-1
v_gene: TRBV2
len: 16
d_gene: TRBD2
CDR3nt: TGTGCCAGCAGTGGTGCCGGTAGCGGGAGGTGGGTTGAGCAGTTCTTC
CDR3aa: CASSGAGSGRWVEQFF

abundance: few
j_gene: TRBJ1-2
v_gene: TRBV4-3
len: 15
d_gene: .
CDR3nt: TGCGCCAGCAGCGGCGGGAGCCGAACTAACTATGGCTACACCTTC
CDR3aa: CASSGGSRTNYGYTF

abundance: .
j_gene: TRBJ1-1
v_gene: TRBV28
len: 15
d_gene: .
CDR3nt: TGTGCCAGCAGCCCGGACAGTTTTTGGAACACTGAAGCTTTCTTT
CDR3aa: CASSPDSFWNTEAFF

abundance: .
j_gene: TRBJ2-7
v_gene: TRBV28
len: 16
d_gene: .
CDR3nt: TGTGCCAGCAGTCCCCCGGGGGGCTTCGACTCCTACGAGCAGTACTTC
CDR3aa: CASSPPGGFDSYEQYF

abundance: .
j_gene: TRBJ2-7
v_gene: TRBV6-1
len: 14
d_gene: .
CDR3nt: TGTGCCAGCAGTGAAGCGGGAGGAAAGAGCGAGCAGTACTTC
CDR3aa: CASSEAGGKSEQYF

abundance: once
j_gene: TRBJ2-3
v_gene: TRBV24-1
len: 17
d_gene: .
CDR3nt: TGTGCCACCAGTGACCCCGCCCCCGCAGGGGGCACAGATACGCAGTATTTT
CDR3aa: CATSDPAPAGGTDTQYF

abundance: once
j_gene: TRBJ2-7
v_gene: TRBV6-2/TRBV6-3
len: 15
d_gene: TRBD2
CDR3nt: TGTGCCAGCAGTTTCTCTAGCGGGAGCTCCTACGAGCAGTACTTC
CDR3aa: CASSFSSGSSYEQYF

abundance: .
j_gene: TRBJ2-7
v_gene: TRBV28
len: 17
d_gene: .
CDR3nt: TGTGCCAGCAGTTCCCCCGCCCCGGCGGGGTCGAGGTACGAGCAGTACTTC
CDR3aa: CASSSPAPAGSRYEQYF